Below are 30 T cell receptor beta chains sequenced from a single sample in a study of blood T cell repertoires in COVID-19. Repertoires were generated with immunoSEQ multiplex PCR, while TCRdb's copy carries only in-frame clones and drops some. Here the sample spans 150,000 to 200,000 clones, roughly 90% being singletons. The specimen sequenced was peripheral blood. These receptors originate from a woman in her fifties or sixties with COVID-19, enrolled during active disease.

The chain has TRBV7-8 and TRBJ1-4, with a tentative D call TRBD1 (5 bases). V lost 3 bases to trimming and J lost 6 bases, with 14 bases between them. CDR3 size: 15 residues. CDR1 and CDR2 (germline): SGHVS, FQNEAQ. CDR3 protein: CASSLNRPAHEKLFF. The CDR3 coding sequence is TGTGCCAGCAGCTTGAACAGGCCAGCTCATGAAAAACTGTTTTTT.

The J gene is TRBJ2-3, the V gene TRBV9; 9 nucleotides align to TRBD1. CDR1 and CDR2 (germline): SGDLS, YYNGEE. This CDR3 is 15 amino acids long. Trimming at V came to 4 bases and at J to 4 bases, leaving 7 bases not matched to a gene. The CDR3 reads CASSMRTGAADTQYF. DNA of the CDR3: TGTGCCAGCAGCATGCGGACAGGGGCAGCAGATACGCAGTATTTT.

Here the CDR3 DNA reads TGTGCCAGCAGTTACTCGAGGCTAGCGGGATCAGCGCAGTACTTC. This sequence encodes CASSYSRLAGSAQYF. The chain has TRBV6-5 and TRBJ2-7, with TRBD2 identical over 9 bases. The V segment lost 0 bases and the J segment 9 bases; nucleotides outside the gene matches: 9. The CDR3 contains 15 residues. CDR1 and CDR2 (germline): MNHEY, SVGAGI.

The J gene is TRBJ2-7, the V gene TRBV28, with TRBD2 matching over 9 bases. Trimming removed 8 bases from V and 2 bases from J; junction bases left unmatched: 4. Germline-derived CDR1 and CDR2 are MDHEN and SYDVKM. This CDR3 region has 13 residues. The CDR3 here is CASRLAGTYEQYF. The CDR3 DNA is TGTGCCAGCCGGCTAGCGGGAACCTACGAGCAGTACTTC.

V is TRBV4-1 and J is TRBJ1-5, with D possibly TRBD1 on 5 matching bases. The CDR3 contains 15 residues. CDR1 is MGHRA, CDR2 YSYEKL, per germline. Trimming pared 0 bases from V and 5 bases from J, leaving 11 bases between. CDR3 loop: CASSQDQTAYQPQHF. For the CDR3, the DNA is TGCGCCAGCAGCCAAGATCAGACAGCATATCAGCCCCAGCATTTT.

This clone is a singleton in its sample. The chain employs TRBV19 and TRBJ1-1, with D maybe TRBD1 (5 bases). Germline CDR1 reads LNHDA; CDR2 reads SQIVND (reference sequence). V was cut by 7 bases and J by 2 bases, with 14 bases left in between. This CDR3 contains 14 residues. In DNA form, the CDR3 reads TGTGCCAGTACCCGTTCGGGGGGTAACACTGAAGCTTTCTTT. It is translated as CASTRSGGNTEAFF.

This rearrangement joins TRBV11-2 to TRBJ1-3; D is perhaps TRBD1 (5 bases). The germline gives CDR1 SGHAT, CDR2 FQNNGV. V lost 4 bases, J lost 4 bases, and 14 bases lay in between. The CDR3 is 15 amino acids. DNA for the CDR3: TGTGCCAGCAGCTCGAGACAGATGGGAGGAAACACCATATATTTT. Protein sequence: CASSSRQMGGNTIYF.

The V and J genes are TRBV9 and TRBJ2-3; TRBD1 aligns across 9 bases. Per germline, CDR1 SGDLS and CDR2 YYNGEE. CDR3 length: 15 residues. V lost 4 bases to trimming and J lost 4 bases; unmatched junction nucleotides: 7. CDR3: CASSRPGTGPDTQYF. CDR3 bases: TGTGCCAGCAGCCGTCCCGGGACAGGGCCAGATACGCAGTATTTT.

The CDR3 nucleotides are TGTGCCAGCAGTGTTGGAATGGTTAGCGGCTACACCTTC. This sequence encodes CASSVGMVSGYTF. V and J are TRBV25-1 and TRBJ1-2; D is undetermined. The ends were cut back, 4 bases at V and 8 bases at J, with 14 bases in the middle. The CDR3 is 13 residues long. Per the germline V gene, CDR1 is MGHDK and CDR2 is SYGVNS.

This clone was found once. J is TRBJ2-7 and V is TRBV3-1 (or the pseudogene TRBV3-2), with TRBD2 as a possible D gene (5 bases). V dropped 4 bases and J dropped 0 bases, with 10 bases sitting between them. Germline-derived CDR1 and CDR2 are LGHDT and YNNKEL (reference sequence). The CDR3 sequence is 14 residues long. CDR3 region: CASSPRGYSYEQYF. The CDR3 coding sequence is TGTGCCAGCAGCCCCCGAGGGTACTCCTACGAGCAGTACTTC.

This chain connects TRBV11-3 to TRBJ2-2; 7 positions agree with TRBD1. This CDR3 is built from 16 residues. Germline loops: CDR1 SGHNT, CDR2 YENEEA. V lost 4 bases and J lost 1; bases outside the gene matches: 6. The DNA for the CDR3 is TGTGCCAGCAGCTACAGGGGTACGATGAACACCGGGGAGCTGTTTTTT. Amino acids: CASSYRGTMNTGELFF. The entire variable domain, with the rest obtained from reference TRBV11-3 and TRBJ2-2, is as follows: EAGVVQSPRYKIIEKKQPVAFWCNPISGHNTLYWYLQNLGQGPELLIRYENEEAVDDSQLPKDRFSAERLKGVDSTLKIQPAELGDSAVYLCASSYRGTMNTGELFFGEGSRLTVL.

This CDR3 reads CASSLDSGSYEQYF. The CDR3 nucleotides read TGTGCCAGCAGCTTGGACAGCGGGAGCTACGAGCAGTACTTC. The V gene is TRBV5-4, the J gene TRBJ2-7; 8 bases match TRBD2. CDR3 length: 14 amino acids. Germline loops: CDR1 SGHNT, CDR2 YYREEE (reference sequence). The junction had 2 bases not matched to a gene; V was cut back by 0 bases and J by 3 bases.

The V and J genes are TRBV28 and TRBJ1-6, with 8 bases fitting TRBD1. V was pared by 6 bases and J by 7 bases, with 5 bases of the junction left unmatched. The CDR3 runs to 14 residues. Germline V gene lookup returns CDR1 MDHEN and CDR2 SYDVKM. DNA of the CDR3: TGTGCCAGCAGGCCGACAGGGGCAAATTCACCCCTCCACTTT. Translated, it gives CASRPTGANSPLHF.

The chain uses TRBV6-5 and TRBJ1-2, with TRBD1 identical over 7 bases. Germline assignment: CDR1 MNHEY and CDR2 SVGAGI. Germline trimming cut 11 bases from V and 4 bases from J; bases unmatched to any gene: 16. This CDR3 has 15 amino acids. The chain's CDR3 is CAVTRDSNYAYGYTF. Here the CDR3 DNA reads TGTGCCGTTACCCGGGACAGTAATTATGCCTATGGCTACACCTTC.

The chain combines TRBV5-1 with TRBJ2-7; 8 nucleotides agree with TRBD1. Trimming took 4 bases from V and 2 from J; bases not matched to a gene: 5. Germline CDR1 is SGHRS and CDR2 is YFSETQ. This CDR3 is built from 14 residues. Here the CDR3 reads CASSRLDRAYEQYF. In DNA form, the CDR3 reads TGCGCCAGCAGCCGACTGGACAGGGCCTACGAGCAGTACTTC.

The chain uses TRBV7-9 and TRBJ2-7; D uncertain. This CDR3 comprises 18 residues. The V end was cut by 3 bases, the J end by 2 bases, with 23 bases between. From germline, CDR1 is SEHNR and CDR2 FQNEAQ (reference sequence). The CDR3 protein is CASSFPRGDLRNPYEQYF. Written as DNA, the CDR3 is TGTGCCAGCAGCTTCCCCCGAGGAGACTTACGCAATCCCTACGAGCAGTACTTC.

The chain has TRBV30 and TRBJ1-6; possibly TRBD1 for D (6 bases). CDR1 and CDR2 (germline): GTSNPN, SVGIG (reference sequence). The ends were cut back, 0 bases at V and 8 bases at J, with 14 bases in the middle. The CDR3 is 15 amino acids. The CDR3 coding sequence is TGTGCCTGGAGTGTACGAGGGGGTGTGGATTCACCCCTCCACTTT. Translating it yields CAWSVRGGVDSPLHF.

The CDR3 bases are TGTGCCAGCAGCTCAGCTTTGGGGGCGGCCTATGGCTACACCTTC. Protein product: CASSSALGAAYGYTF. The V and J genes are TRBV2 and TRBJ1-2; tentative D call: TRBD1 (6 bases). The CDR3 length is 15 residues. Trimming took 6 bases from V and 4 from J, leaving 18 bases between them. CDR1 is SNHLY, CDR2 FYNNEI, per germline.

The chain links TRBV27 to TRBJ1-4, with a tentative D call TRBD1 (5 bases). With 1 base removed from V and 5 bases from J, the gap between germline ends came to 11 bases. CDR3 length: 15 residues. Germline V lookup: CDR1 MNHEY, CDR2 SMNVEV (reference sequence). CDR3 sequence: CASSLLAGRNEKLFF. The DNA of the CDR3 is TGTGCCAGCAGTTTATTGGCAGGGAGGAATGAAAAACTGTTTTTT.

This chain connects TRBV19 to TRBJ1-5, with a possible D match to TRBD1 (5 bases). The germline CDR1 and CDR2 sequences are LNHDA and SQIVND (reference sequence). This CDR3 is built from 17 residues. The V end was cut by 0 bases, the J end by 4 bases, with 16 bases between. The CDR3 loop is CASSIDLGGVGNQPQHF. The CDR3 nucleotides read TGTGCCAGTAGTATAGATCTCGGGGGGGTGGGAAATCAGCCCCAGCATTTT.

This clone was seen more than once but under ten times. The rearrangement joins TRBV7-9 to TRBJ2-1, with TRBD2 as a possible D gene (6 bases). Trimming took off 5 bases at V and 4 bases at J, with 9 bases between the two ends. The CDR3 extends over 13 amino acids. Per germline, CDR1 SEHNR and CDR2 FQNEAQ (reference sequence). DNA of the CDR3: TGTGCCAGCAGCCAAGCGGGTTACAATGAGCAGTTCTTC. This encodes CASSQAGYNEQFF. The full variable domain, rest sourced from reference TRBV7-9 and TRBJ2-1, is DTGVSQNPRHKITKRGQNVTFRCDPISEHNRLYWYRQTLGQGPEFLTYFQNEAQLEKSRLLSDRFSAERPKGSFSTLEIQRTEQGDSAMYLCASSQAGYNEQFFGPGTRLTVL.

The chain couples TRBV18 to TRBJ1-2; no firm D call. CDR1 and CDR2 from the germline V gene are KGHSH and LQKENI. The CDR3 loop spans 16 amino acids. V lost 3 bases and J lost 8, with 22 bases in between. CDR3 sequence: CASSPSSPWSAVGYTF. CDR3 DNA sequence: TGTGCCAGCTCACCTAGTTCCCCTTGGAGCGCGGTGGGCTACACCTTC.

Only a few counts were recorded for this clone. The V and J genes are TRBV30 and TRBJ1-4; D gene ambiguous. Per the germline V gene, CDR1 is GTSNPN and CDR2 is SVGIG (reference sequence). The CDR3 is 11 amino acids. Trimming left V 2 bases short and J 15 bases short, with 13 bases between. The CDR3 is CAWSNPGLMFF. CDR3 coding DNA: TGTGCCTGGAGTAACCCCGGACTAATGTTTTTT.

The rearrangement uses TRBV12-3 or TRBV12-4 and TRBJ1-5, with 7 bases matching TRBD1. J lost 7 bases, V lost 7 bases, and 7 bases had no gene match. This CDR3 contains 13 residues. The CDR3 DNA sequence: TGTGCCAGCAACGAAGGGGGCGGACAGCCCCAGCATTTT. It specifies CASNEGGGQPQHF.

The gene calls are TRBV5-5 and TRBJ1-2; 7 nucleotides align to TRBD1. The CDR3 runs 14 residues. With 4 bases clipped from V and 0 bases from J, the junction kept 3 bases outside the gene matches. Per germline, CDR1 SGHKS and CDR2 YYEKEE (reference sequence). The CDR3 loop reads CASSTDRANYGYTF. Here the CDR3 DNA reads TGTGCCAGCAGCACCGACAGGGCTAACTATGGCTACACCTTC.

The chain carries TRBV7-9 and TRBJ2-1, with TRBD2 identical over 10 bases. The V gene's germline CDR1 is SEHNR and CDR2 FQNEAQ (reference sequence). The V segment lost 1 base and the J segment 9 bases; nucleotides outside the gene matches: 6. There are 15 residues in the CDR3. The CDR3 DNA is TGTGCCAGCAGCTTAGTACCTAGCGGGAGTGGTGAGCAGTTCTTC. Its translation: CASSLVPSGSGEQFF.

This chain joins TRBV6-2 or TRBV6-3 and TRBJ2-2, with 7 bases that match TRBD1. V dropped 4 bases and J dropped 5; count of bases not matched to a gene: 19. CDR3 size: 19 residues. CDR1 is MNHEY and CDR2 is SVGEGT in the germline V gene. The CDR3 loop is CASSWYGTAHTKRTGELFF. CDR3 sequence (DNA): TGTGCCAGCAGTTGGTATGGGACAGCTCATACCAAAAGGACCGGGGAGCTGTTTTTT.

This clone was seen only once. V gene TRBV7-9 combines with J gene TRBJ2-2; 11 nucleotides agree with TRBD2. Germline CDR1 reads SEHNR; CDR2 reads FQNEAQ (reference sequence). This CDR3 has 16 residues. V shed 5 bases and J 4 bases; nucleotides not matched to a gene: 6. The CDR3, as DNA: TGTGCCAGCAGCCCAGGGACTAGCGGCCCCACCGGGGAGCTGTTTTTT. This encodes CASSPGTSGPTGELFF.

The chain recombines TRBV7-3 with TRBJ2-5, with 7 positions matching TRBD2. With 5 bases clipped from V and 2 bases from J, the junction kept 8 bases outside the gene matches. Germline loops: CDR1 SGHTA, CDR2 FQGTGA. CDR3 length: 15 amino acids. DNA of the CDR3: TGTGCCAGCAGCCAAAGTCCTAGCGGACAAGAGACCCAGTACTTC. Amino acid sequence: CASSQSPSGQETQYF.

A few counts support this clone. The genes are TRBV7-2 and TRBJ1-3; a weak D match, TRBD1 (5 bases). V lost 5 bases and J 2 bases, leaving 19 bases between the germline ends. Germline values: CDR1 SGHTA, CDR2 FQGNSA. The CDR3 is 17 amino acids. The CDR3 DNA sequence: TGTGCCAGCAGCCCTCGCCCGGGCCCAGGGACTGGAAACACCATATATTTT. Its protein product is CASSPRPGPGTGNTIYF. The variable domain in full, with the rest retrieved from reference TRBV7-2 and TRBJ1-3, is GAGVSQSPSNKVTEKGKDVELRCDPISGHTALYWYRQSLGQGLEFLIYFQGNSAPDKSGLPSDRFSAERTGGSVSTLTIQRTQQEDSAVYLCASSPRPGPGTGNTIYFGEGSWLTVV.